The T cell receptor beta chain under discussion was sequenced for a study of CXCR4 blockade with PD-1 therapy in pancreatic cancer (dated by TCRdb to between 2018 and 2021). Concerning the study at large: Multiplex immunohistochemistry and TCRbeta immunosequencing of resected pancreatic ductal adenocarcinoma were combined in the study with ex vivo slice culture in which PD-1 and CXCR4 blockade were tested. To assess intratumoral heterogeneity, two geographically distinct regions from each of 5 to 7 tumors were TCR-sequenced. The paper as a whole reports these results and caveats: Because only TCRbeta chains were sequenced, true antigen-specificity overlap among the convergent dominant clones remained unconfirmed, awaiting paired alpha-beta single-cell sequencing. A strong correlation was found between amino acid clone frequency and the number of distinct nucleotide rearrangements encoding each amino acid clone, suggesting convergent selection by common tumor antigens. Tumors had clonal expansion, with a mean productive clonality of approximately 0.15 compared with 0.05 to 0.065 in healthy blood, yet clonality showed no correlation with survival.

Extracted DNA was used for immunosequencing of TCRbeta CDR3 regions with the immunoSEQ Assay at Adaptive Biotechnologies. As for the original processing: To quantify the absolute abundance of each unique TCRbeta CDR3, sequences were collapsed and filtered. Clonality, calculated using only productive in-frame rearrangements, was defined as 1 minus Pielou's evenness. For regional overlap, the top 100 nucleotide rearrangements were followed across paired samples, and the Morisita index was used to compare paired samples against unrelated samples. Convergence of nucleotide rearrangements onto identical amino acid sequences was assessed with the immunoSEQ Rearrangement Details tool. In its TCRdb copy, this immuneACCESS table keeps in-frame sequences only and misses some clones. Where compared with another copy, unresolved V genes explain less than half of these, and the others have no known cause. For V, J and clone size, that table is used; D and trimming come from the DNA. The sample data list about 4,800 clones, and 50% to 70% of these were observed just once. The top ten clones comprise approximately 14% of the sample.

The CDR3 has 14 amino acids, counting the end cysteine and phenylalanine. Only the CDR3 portion is preserved as DNA: 42 bases, with reading frame beginning at the first base. Looking up the germline V gene yields CDR1 KGHSH and CDR2 LQKENI. V was cut back by 5 bases and J by 4 bases, leaving a gap of 11 bases between them. As regards this clone: No antigen is known for it. Qualities for individual bases were not recorded, and no much larger clone is one base off.

None of the patients whose archived tumor blocks were used had received neoadjuvant therapy prior to resection. In the preserved-tissue arm, the study used approximately 32 surgical resection samples taken from over 20 pancreatic ductal adenocarcinoma patients who had not previously been treated. For the resection arm, ten 5-micron curls of FFPE tumor adjacent to the multiplex immunohistochemistry slide were used for DNA extraction. The chain joins TRBV18 to TRBJ2-2; confidence is insufficient to name the D gene. The sequenced sample was tumor tissue. The sequence came from a human donor with pancreatic ductal adenocarcinoma. The CDR3 reads CASSNQIITGELFF. DNA sequence: TGTGCCAGCTCAAACCAGATTATCACCGGGGAGCTGTTTTTT.